This TCR beta chain was identified during a study of monozygotic twins with inflammatory bowel disease. The CDR3 is made up of 12 amino acids. Germline V CDR1 and CDR2: MNHNS, SASEGT. The study, taken as a whole, reports: Lower TCRbeta diversity (inverse Simpson) was seen in IBD patients than in healthy co-twins. Possibly reflecting limited power, no difference in repertoire similarity was found between concordant and discordant twins.

As regards this clonotype: Its antigen is undetermined.

Each UMI harboured a 6-nucleotide sample barcode and was appended via template switching. Following a re-call of the 5' RACE reads, TCRdb has one entry per CDR3 protein and lacks DNA. Its listing shows around 450,000 distinct CDR3 sequences. This chain joins TRBV6-1 and TRBJ1-2; the TCRdb D gene call, TRBD1, has no DNA to confirm it. This sequence was found in a human donor with ulcerative colitis or Crohn's disease, or a healthy co-twin of an affected twin (not recorded which). The specimen sequenced was blood. The CDR3 reads CAGQVTNYGYTF.